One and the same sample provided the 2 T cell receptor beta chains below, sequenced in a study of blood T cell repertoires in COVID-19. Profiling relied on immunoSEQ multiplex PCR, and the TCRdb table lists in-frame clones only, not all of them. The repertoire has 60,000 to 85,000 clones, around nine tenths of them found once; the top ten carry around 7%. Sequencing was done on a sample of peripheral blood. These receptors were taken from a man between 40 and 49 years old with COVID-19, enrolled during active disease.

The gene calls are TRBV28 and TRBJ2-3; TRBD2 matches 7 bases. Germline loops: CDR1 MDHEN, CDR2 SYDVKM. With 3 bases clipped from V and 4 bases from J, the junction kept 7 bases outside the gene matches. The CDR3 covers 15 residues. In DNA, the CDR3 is TGTGCCAGCAGTTTGTCTAGCGGCGGCCCAGATACGCAGTATTTT. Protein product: CASSLSSGGPDTQYF.

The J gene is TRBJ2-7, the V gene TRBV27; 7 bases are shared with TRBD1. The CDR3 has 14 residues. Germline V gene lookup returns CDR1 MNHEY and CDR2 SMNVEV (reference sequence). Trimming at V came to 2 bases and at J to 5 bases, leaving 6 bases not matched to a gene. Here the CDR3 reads CASSLPGTVNEQYF. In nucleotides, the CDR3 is TGTGCCAGCAGTTTACCCGGGACAGTGAACGAGCAGTACTTC.